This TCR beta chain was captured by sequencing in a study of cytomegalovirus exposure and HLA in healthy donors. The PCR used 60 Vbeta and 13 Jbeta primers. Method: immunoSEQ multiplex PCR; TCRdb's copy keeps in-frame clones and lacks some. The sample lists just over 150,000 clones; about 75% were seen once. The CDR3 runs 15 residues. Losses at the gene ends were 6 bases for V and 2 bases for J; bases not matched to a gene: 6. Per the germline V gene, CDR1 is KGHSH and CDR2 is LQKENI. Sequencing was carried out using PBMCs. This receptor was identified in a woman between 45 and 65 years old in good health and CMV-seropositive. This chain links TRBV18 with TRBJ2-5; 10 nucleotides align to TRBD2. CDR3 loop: CASSRSGRVQETQYF. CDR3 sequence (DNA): TGTGCCAGCTCCCGCAGCGGGAGGGTACAAGAGACCCAGTACTTC.